A selection of T cell receptor beta chains follows, all from one sample in a study of shared clonotypes between healthy human individuals. Assay: immunoSEQ multiplex PCR; the TCRdb copy retains only in-frame clones and omits some. The sample lists fewer than 1.4 million clones, more than 75% occurring once. Sequencing was carried out using memory CD4+ T cells from PBMCs. The receptor set was obtained from a man aged 18-30 years in good health. Some clones in this sample may be carry-over from other donors' samples. Both conserved end residues are part of each CDR3. The D gene is left open where the match is weak. The size entry is marked missing in some rows and otherwise reads once, few, many or a size class.

abundance: NA
d_gene: NA
v_gene: TRBV18
j_gene: TRBJ1-2
CDR3aa: CASSPTTDLNYGYTF
CDR3nt: TGTGCCAGCTCACCAACTACAGATTTAAACTATGGCTACACCTTC

abundance: many
d_gene: TRBD2
v_gene: TRBV28
j_gene: TRBJ2-4
CDR3aa: CASSFSGTKQYF
CDR3nt: TGTGCCAGCAGTTTCTCCGGGACTAAACAGTACTTC

abundance: NA
d_gene: NA
v_gene: TRBV5-1
j_gene: TRBJ1-1
CDR3aa: CASSGTSNTEAFF
CDR3nt: TGCGCCAGCAGCGGGACTAGCAACACTGAAGCTTTCTTT

abundance: NA
d_gene: TRBD1
v_gene: TRBV19
j_gene: TRBJ2-7
CDR3aa: CASSFQGALVGEQYF
CDR3nt: TGTGCCAGTAGTTTTCAGGGGGCCCTCGTTGGGGAGCAGTACTTC

abundance: NA
d_gene: TRBD1
v_gene: TRBV9
j_gene: TRBJ2-7
CDR3aa: CASSAGTGGSEQYF
CDR3nt: TGTGCCAGCAGCGCCGGGACAGGGGGCTCCGAGCAGTACTTC

abundance: many
d_gene: NA
v_gene: TRBV6-1
j_gene: TRBJ2-2
CDR3aa: CASIERSLNTGELFF
CDR3nt: TGTGCCAGCATTGAGCGATCCTTGAACACCGGGGAGCTGTTTTTT

abundance: NA
d_gene: NA
v_gene: TRBV18
j_gene: TRBJ2-1
CDR3aa: CASSMDGGSYNEQFF
CDR3nt: TGTGCCAGCTCAATGGATGGGGGCTCCTACAATGAGCAGTTCTTC

abundance: NA
d_gene: TRBD1
v_gene: TRBV5-1
j_gene: TRBJ1-2
CDR3aa: CASSLGDRGGYGYTF
CDR3nt: TGCGCCAGCAGCTTGGGAGACAGGGGTGGTTATGGCTACACCTTC

abundance: NA
d_gene: TRBD1
v_gene: TRBV5-4
j_gene: TRBJ1-6
CDR3aa: CASSPRTGNNSPLHF
CDR3nt: TGTGCCAGCAGCCCCCGGACAGGGAATAATTCACCCCTCCACTTT

abundance: NA
d_gene: TRBD2
v_gene: TRBV5-8
j_gene: TRBJ2-7
CDR3aa: CASRPRLAGVYEQYF
CDR3nt: TGTGCCAGCAGGCCTCGACTAGCGGGAGTGTACGAGCAGTACTTC

abundance: once
d_gene: TRBD1
v_gene: TRBV5-1
j_gene: TRBJ2-5
CDR3aa: CASRVQTGVTQETQYF
CDR3nt: TGCGCCAGCAGAGTTCAGACAGGGGTAACCCAAGAGACCCAGTACTTC

abundance: NA
d_gene: NA
v_gene: TRBV10-3
j_gene: TRBJ1-2
CDR3aa: CAIKRGGHGYTF
CDR3nt: TGTGCCATCAAAAGGGGAGGGCATGGCTACACCTTC

abundance: many
d_gene: NA
v_gene: TRBV6-6
j_gene: TRBJ1-2
CDR3aa: CASSYSADLNYGYTF
CDR3nt: TGTGCCAGCAGTTACTCGGCGGATCTCAACTATGGCTACACCTTC

abundance: NA
d_gene: NA
v_gene: TRBV7-2
j_gene: TRBJ1-2
CDR3aa: CASSLGRVDGYTF
CDR3nt: TGTGCCAGCAGCTTAGGTCGGGTTGACGGCTACACCTTC

abundance: NA
d_gene: NA
v_gene: TRBV4-2
j_gene: TRBJ2-7
CDR3aa: CASSQVSETYEQYF
CDR3nt: TGTGCCAGCAGCCAAGTAAGTGAGACTTACGAGCAGTACTTC

abundance: NA
d_gene: TRBD2
v_gene: TRBV4-1
j_gene: TRBJ2-5
CDR3aa: CASSQDGTSGEETQYF
CDR3nt: TGCGCCAGCAGCCAAGATGGTACTAGCGGGGAAGAGACCCAGTACTTC

abundance: NA
d_gene: NA
v_gene: TRBV28
j_gene: TRBJ2-7
CDR3aa: CASSSNYEQYF
CDR3nt: TGTGCCAGCAGTTCAAACTACGAGCAGTACTTC

abundance: NA
d_gene: NA
v_gene: TRBV6-5
j_gene: TRBJ1-1
CDR3aa: CASSYSVVGSTEAFF
CDR3nt: TGTGCCAGCAGTTACTCAGTTGTAGGTAGCACTGAAGCTTTCTTT

abundance: few
d_gene: NA
v_gene: TRBV9
j_gene: TRBJ2-2
CDR3aa: CASSVVAQPYTGELFF
CDR3nt: TGTGCCAGCAGCGTAGTAGCCCAACCATACACCGGGGAGCTGTTTTTT

abundance: NA
d_gene: NA
v_gene: TRBV6-1
j_gene: TRBJ1-5
CDR3aa: CATGWGINQPQHF
CDR3nt: TGTGCCACCGGCTGGGGGATAAATCAGCCCCAGCATTTT

abundance: NA
d_gene: NA
v_gene: TRBV29-1
j_gene: TRBJ1-4
CDR3aa: CSVGGDNEKLFF
CDR3nt: TGCAGCGTTGGGGGCGATAATGAAAAACTGTTTTTT

abundance: NA
d_gene: NA
v_gene: TRBV9
j_gene: TRBJ2-5
CDR3aa: CASSVGLGEVQETQYF
CDR3nt: TGTGCCAGCAGCGTAGGGTTGGGGGAGGTCCAAGAGACCCAGTACTTC

abundance: NA
d_gene: TRBD2
v_gene: TRBV11-2
j_gene: TRBJ2-7
CDR3aa: CASSLGLGLAGEQYF
CDR3nt: TGTGCCAGCAGCTTGGGGTTGGGACTAGCGGGCGAGCAGTACTTC

abundance: few
d_gene: NA
v_gene: TRBV13
j_gene: TRBJ1-2
CDR3aa: CASSPPDSFGYTF
CDR3nt: TGTGCCAGCAGCCCCCCGGACAGCTTCGGCTACACCTTC

abundance: NA
d_gene: TRBD2
v_gene: TRBV4-1
j_gene: TRBJ2-5
CDR3aa: CASSQGTSGGETQYF
CDR3nt: TGCGCCAGCAGCCAAGGGACTAGCGGGGGGGAGACCCAGTACTTC